These 11 T cell receptor beta chains were sequenced from one sample in a study of cytomegalovirus exposure and HLA in healthy donors. The PCR used 60 Vbeta and 13 Jbeta primers. Libraries were prepared by immunoSEQ multiplex PCR; TCRdb keeps only in-frame clonotypes and omits some of them. The sample lists roughly 160,000 clones; roughly 75% were seen once. Sequencing input: PBMCs. The receptors shown here come from a woman in her thirties or forties in good health and CMV-seropositive.

This sequence joins TRBV5-1 and TRBJ2-1, with 10 bases lining up with TRBD2. The V segment lost 4 bases and the J segment 3 bases; nucleotides outside the gene matches: 4. CDR3 length equals 15 residues. Germline V lookup: CDR1 SGHRS, CDR2 YFSETQ. The CDR3: CASSLTSGVYNEQFF. CDR3 bases: TGCGCCAGCAGCCTCACTAGCGGGGTCTACAATGAGCAGTTCTTC.

The chain uses TRBV7-9 and TRBJ1-1; 8 bases are shared with TRBD1. V shed 3 bases and J 1 base; nucleotides not matched to a gene: 7. The CDR3 spans 16 residues. From germline, CDR1 is SEHNR and CDR2 FQNEAQ (reference sequence). In DNA form, the CDR3 reads TGTGCCAGCAGCTTTTACATCGGACAGGGGAACACTGAAGCTTTCTTT. This codes for CASSFYIGQGNTEAFF.

DNA of the CDR3: TGTGCCAGCAGCCCCACAGCGGCCTCCTACGAGCAGTACTTC. It codes for CASSPTAASYEQYF. The rearrangement links TRBV6-5 to TRBJ2-7; tentatively, D is TRBD2 (5 bases). The CDR3 covers 14 residues. Germline lookup yields CDR1 MNHEY and CDR2 SVGAGI. Deletions cut 6 bases from V and 0 bases from J, with 12 bases between.

This chain joins TRBV7-8 and TRBJ2-7; 7 bases fit TRBD1. CDR1 is SGHVS, CDR2 FQNEAQ, per germline. The J segment lost 5 bases and the V segment lost 7 bases, leaving 5 bases of the junction unmatched. The CDR3 has 12 residues. CDR3 in amino acids: CASKGQRNEQYF. The CDR3 bases are TGTGCCAGCAAGGGACAGAGGAACGAGCAGTACTTC.

The rearrangement uses TRBV19 and TRBJ1-6; 7 nucleotides align to TRBD1. Germline loops: CDR1 LNHDA, CDR2 SQIVND (reference sequence). The junction had 2 bases not matched to a gene; V was cut back by 3 bases and J by 6 bases. This CDR3 spans 14 amino acids. This CDR3 is CASSIHRGNSPLHF. As DNA, the CDR3 is TGTGCCAGTAGTATTCACAGGGGTAATTCACCCCTCCACTTT.

This clone was seen only a few times. The chain recombines TRBV5-1 with TRBJ1-1; 8 nucleotides match TRBD1. Germline V gene sequence: CDR1 SGHRS, CDR2 YFSETQ. V shed 0 bases and J 0 bases; nucleotides not matched to a gene: 4. This CDR3 has 16 residues. The CDR3 coding sequence is TGCGCCAGCAGCTTGGGGACAGGGATATTGAACACTGAAGCTTTCTTT. It codes for CASSLGTGILNTEAFF. The variable domain in full, completed from reference TRBV5-1 and TRBJ1-1, reads KAGVTQTPRYLIKTRGQQVTLSCSPISGHRSVSWYQQTPGQGLQFLFEYFSETQRNKGNFPGRFSGRQFSNSRSEMNVSTLELGDSALYLCASSLGTGILNTEAFFGQGTRLTVV.

The V call is TRBV28, the J call TRBJ1-2; D perhaps matches TRBD1 (5 bases). The CDR3 is 15 residues long. The germline V gene encodes CDR1 MDHEN and CDR2 SYDVKM. V shed 2 bases and J shed 0 bases, with 10 bases lying between them. CDR3 DNA sequence: TGTGCCAGCAGTTTAGGGGGGTTAGCTAACTATGGCTACACCTTC. This codes for CASSLGGLANYGYTF.

V gene TRBV5-1 combines with J gene TRBJ2-2, with D possibly TRBD2 on 6 matching bases. V lost 1 base to trimming and J lost 6 bases, with 10 bases between them. CDR1 is SGHRS and CDR2 is YFSETQ in the germline V gene. The CDR3 covers 14 residues. The CDR3 spells CASSLMEGSGELFF. CDR3 in DNA: TGCGCCAGCAGCTTGATGGAGGGATCCGGGGAGCTGTTTTTT. Based on the CDR3 plus reference TRBV5-1 and TRBJ2-2, the full variable domain is KAGVTQTPRYLIKTRGQQVTLSCSPISGHRSVSWYQQTPGQGLQFLFEYFSETQRNKGNFPGRFSGRQFSNSRSEMNVSTLELGDSALYLCASSLMEGSGELFFGEGSRLTVL.

The chain joins TRBV18 to TRBJ2-5; no firm D call. V dropped 3 bases and J dropped 4 bases, with 12 bases sitting between them. The CDR3 has 14 amino acids. CDR1 and CDR2 from the germline V gene are KGHSH and LQKENI. In nucleotides, the CDR3 is TGTGCCAGCTCACCCGTCCCGAGGCGAGAGACCCAGTACTTC. Its protein is CASSPVPRRETQYF.

The chain recombines TRBV15 with TRBJ1-1; 11 bases match TRBD1. With 1 base clipped from V and 8 bases from J, the junction kept 6 bases outside the gene matches. The germline V gene has CDR1 LNHNV and CDR2 YYDKDF (reference sequence). The CDR3 sequence is 15 residues long. DNA for the CDR3: TGTGCCACCAGCAGAGGAGAGGACAGGGGGCGCGAAGCTTTCTTT. Translating gives CATSRGEDRGREAFF.

The rearrangement links TRBV27 to TRBJ2-5, with TRBD2 matching 8 bases. The V gene end was trimmed by 1 base and the J gene end by 0 bases; junction bases not matched to a gene: 4. CDR3 size: 16 residues. Germline V gene sequence: CDR1 MNHEY, CDR2 SMNVEV (reference sequence). Here the CDR3 reads CASSLFAGGHQETQYF. CDR3 nucleotides: TGTGCCAGCAGTTTATTTGCGGGAGGTCACCAAGAGACCCAGTACTTC.